The T cell receptor (beta chain) described here comes from a study of beta chain features in type 1 diabetes (dated by TCRdb to 2016 to 2018). As for the study more broadly: Mean age, gender distribution, total cell number and subset yield did not differ between patients and healthy donors. Regulatory and stem cell-like memory subsets were obtained from only 8 patients and roughly 8 healthy donors, while naive and central memory subsets were obtained from all 30 or so donors. Across all samples, some 100,000,000 sorted cells were examined, and cell number per subset correlated strongly with RNA yield. In the study, TCRB repertoires of sorted circulating CD4+ T cell subsets from recently diagnosed type 1 diabetes patients were compared with those of matched healthy donors. Overall study results and their limits: Naive, central memory and regulatory TCRB repertoires appeared to be more similar among patients than among healthy donors. Shorter templates might have been favored by PCR, but patient and control samples were amplified and corrected together, so both groups would have been affected equally by any skew. Type 1 diabetes patients showed a moderate but significant shortening of TCRB CDR3 length in all four CD4+ subsets. Patients with type 1 diabetes made fewer insertions and deleted more nucleotides at VDJ recombination sites, implying thymic rearrangement abnormalities. Because cDNA rather than genomic DNA was sequenced, highly expressing activated cells could have been over-represented, although no difference in activation and CD3 levels was found between groups. Because the HLA sub-analyses included only small numbers of individuals, any influence of HLA type on TCRB rearrangement was left unresolved.

The entire isolated RNA was reverse transcribed using the High Capacity cDNA Reverse Transcription Kit, and thus expressed TCRB transcripts were sequenced. Deep immunoSEQ sequencing was performed on naive, central memory and regulatory T cell samples, with an average of roughly 3.5 million total reads per sample. After sorted cells were lysed in RLT buffer, RNA was extracted with DNase-treated RNeasy Micro or Mini kits, with the choice depending on cell number. Each cell subset was processed separately to prevent cross-contamination, with patient and healthy donor samples processed together. The immunoSEQ multiplex PCR was used to amplify TCRB sequences from cDNA, generating 87-bp fragments that spanned the CDR3 region. The amplicons were sequenced using the Illumina HiSeq platform. The original pipeline was this. Synthetic template baselines were used to correct PCR bias computationally, reads within Hamming distance 2 were collapsed, and singletons that could not be merged were discarded. Reads were aligned against IMGT so that V, D and J genes, CDR3 length and insertions or deletions at six rearrangement sites could be assigned. Within each subset, clonotype counts were normalized to sorted cell number, after which true diversity and Gini coefficients were computed with the tcR R package. Repertoire sharing was quantified using the overlap coefficient calculated on TCRB nucleotide sequences. Out-of-frame TCRB sequences from naive cells were analyzed to stand in for the pre-selection repertoire. TCRdb limited this immuneACCESS table to in-frame rearrangements with V and J called. A share of clones is missing; checked studies link under half to unresolved V genes, and the rest is unexplained. V, J and clone size were drawn from that table, and D and trimming were deduced from the DNA. This sample comprises about 360,000 clones, over 9.5% of them detected only once. In total, the top ten clones hold under 0.02% of the sample.

Notes on this clone: Its antigen remains undetermined. Base qualities are not at hand, and no much larger clone is one base apart.

Deletion took 5 bases off V and 4 bases off J, with a span of 8 bases between the germline ends. The CDR3 spans 12 residues, from the cysteine through the phenylalanine. Of all the DNA, just the CDR3 is kept, 36 bases in frame from base 1. Based on the germline V gene (reference sequence), the CDR1 and CDR2 sequences are MNHEY and SMNVEV. Each donor gave one peripheral blood draw, averaging approximately 0.12 L, which was collected into heparinised tubes. A BD FACSAria II was used to sort naive, central memory, regulatory and stem cell-like memory CD4+ T cells with a panel that included CD45RO, CCR7, CD25, CD127, CD95 and CD27. A purity above 98% was achieved for all sorted populations. PBMCs were isolated right away by Lymphoprep density gradient centrifugation and were stained directly, without culture. So that batch effects would be minimized, each experiment stained and sorted samples in pairs, pairing one healthy donor with one patient.

The receptor chain draws on TRBV27 and TRBJ1-1; TRBD1 might be the D gene, on 5 matching bases. The TCR originated in a man younger than 35 in good health. Sequenced input: naive CD4+ T cells from blood. Taken with the paper, the label for cell subset or site translates to: true naive CD4+ T cells. This receptor carries the CDR3 CASSTGGTEAFF. The nucleotides read TGTGCCAGCAGTACGGGGGGCACTGAAGCTTTCTTT.